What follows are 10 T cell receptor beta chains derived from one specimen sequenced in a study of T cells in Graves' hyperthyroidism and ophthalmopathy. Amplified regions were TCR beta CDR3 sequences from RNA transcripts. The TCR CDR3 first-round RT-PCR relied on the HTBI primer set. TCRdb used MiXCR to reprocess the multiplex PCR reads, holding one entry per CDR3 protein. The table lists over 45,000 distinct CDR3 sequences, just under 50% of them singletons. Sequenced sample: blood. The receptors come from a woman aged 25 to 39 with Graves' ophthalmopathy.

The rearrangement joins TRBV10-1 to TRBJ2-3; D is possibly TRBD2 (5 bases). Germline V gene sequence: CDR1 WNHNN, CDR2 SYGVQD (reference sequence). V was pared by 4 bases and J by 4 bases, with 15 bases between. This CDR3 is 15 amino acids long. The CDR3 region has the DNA TGCGCCAGCAGTGGGGCGATGGCAGCGGCAGATACGCAGTATTTT. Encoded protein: CASSGAMAAADTQYF.

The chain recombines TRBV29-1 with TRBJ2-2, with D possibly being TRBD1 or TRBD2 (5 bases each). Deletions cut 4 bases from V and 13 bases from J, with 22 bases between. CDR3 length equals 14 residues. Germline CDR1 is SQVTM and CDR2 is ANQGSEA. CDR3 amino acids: CSVARDANTGGLFF. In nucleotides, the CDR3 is TGCAGCGTTGCCAGGGATGCTAACACCGGAGGGCTGTTTTTT.

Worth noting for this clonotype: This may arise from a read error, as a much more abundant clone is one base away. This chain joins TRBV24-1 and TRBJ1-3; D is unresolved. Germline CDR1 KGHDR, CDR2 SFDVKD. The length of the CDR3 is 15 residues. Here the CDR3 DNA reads TGTGCCAGCAGTTCCAGCGCAATGGGTGGAAACACCATATATTTT. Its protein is CASSSSAMGGNTIYF.

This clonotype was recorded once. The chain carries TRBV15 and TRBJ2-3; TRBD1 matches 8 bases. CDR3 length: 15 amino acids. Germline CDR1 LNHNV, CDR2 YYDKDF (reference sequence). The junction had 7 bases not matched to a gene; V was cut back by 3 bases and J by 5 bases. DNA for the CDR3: TGTGCCACCAGCAGGCCGGACAGGGCCGAAGATACGCAGTATTTT. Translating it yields CATSRPDRAEDTQYF.

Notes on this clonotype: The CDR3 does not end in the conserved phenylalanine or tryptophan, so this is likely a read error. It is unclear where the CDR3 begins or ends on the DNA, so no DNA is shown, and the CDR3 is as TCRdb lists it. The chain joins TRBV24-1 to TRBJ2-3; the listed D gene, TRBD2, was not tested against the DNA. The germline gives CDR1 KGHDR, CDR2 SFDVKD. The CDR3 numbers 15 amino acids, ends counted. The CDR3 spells CATTSAVLVATPSVR.

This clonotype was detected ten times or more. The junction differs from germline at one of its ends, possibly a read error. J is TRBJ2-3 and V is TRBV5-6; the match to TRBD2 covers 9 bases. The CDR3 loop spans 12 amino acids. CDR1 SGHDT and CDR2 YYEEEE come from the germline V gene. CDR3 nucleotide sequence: TGTGCCAGCAGCTTGGCCTCGGGCGGGAGGGCCTTT. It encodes CASSLASGGRAF.

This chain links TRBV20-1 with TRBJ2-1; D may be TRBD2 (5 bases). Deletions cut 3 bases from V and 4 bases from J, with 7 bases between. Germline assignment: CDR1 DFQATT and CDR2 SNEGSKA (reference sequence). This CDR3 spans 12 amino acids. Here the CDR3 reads CSASGVYNEQFF. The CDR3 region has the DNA TGCAGTGCTAGCGGGGTATACAATGAGCAGTTCTTC.

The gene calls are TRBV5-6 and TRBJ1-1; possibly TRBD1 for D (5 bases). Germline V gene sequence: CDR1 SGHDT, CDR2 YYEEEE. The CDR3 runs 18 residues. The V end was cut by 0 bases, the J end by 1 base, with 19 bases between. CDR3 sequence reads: CASSLETAGSKGNTEAFF. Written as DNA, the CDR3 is TGTGCCAGCAGCTTGGAAACCGCAGGGAGCAAGGGGAACACTGAAGCTTTCTTT.

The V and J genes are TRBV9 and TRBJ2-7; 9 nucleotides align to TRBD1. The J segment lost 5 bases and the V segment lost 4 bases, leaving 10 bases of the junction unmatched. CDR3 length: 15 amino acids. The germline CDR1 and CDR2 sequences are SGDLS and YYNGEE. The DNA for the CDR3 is TGTGCCAGCAGCCCCCCGGGACAGGGCTTTAACGAGCAGTACTTC. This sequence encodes CASSPPGQGFNEQYF.

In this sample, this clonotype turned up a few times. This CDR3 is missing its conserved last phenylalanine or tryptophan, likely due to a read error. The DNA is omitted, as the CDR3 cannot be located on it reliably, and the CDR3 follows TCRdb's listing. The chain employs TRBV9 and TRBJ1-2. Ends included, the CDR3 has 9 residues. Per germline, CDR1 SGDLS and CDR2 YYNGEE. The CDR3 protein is CASSVGGTS.